This T cell receptor (beta chain) came from a study of blood T cells in healthy people across ages. The authors extracted at least 5 micrograms of total RNA per sample. The authors ran a second PCR of 7 to 11 cycles using a sample-barcoded 5' primer and a J-beta primer mix. Through a template-switch adaptor with 12 random nucleotides, each cDNA molecule received a tag. TCRdb re-called the 5' RACE reads with MiXCR, one entry per CDR3 protein. The sample yields over 1,500,000 distinct CDR3 sequences, around 40% seen once. Germline V lookup: CDR1 SGHAT, CDR2 FQNNGV. The CDR3 extends over 15 amino acids. The trim removed 3 bases at V and 1 base at J, leaving 3 bases unmatched. Findings and limits, study-wide: The study found TCR beta diversity correlated strongly with naive T cell percentage. Measured against age, TCR beta diversity per million T cells decreased in a roughly linear manner.

As regards this clonotype: Antigen specificity is unknown.

Sequencing was performed on blood. V is TRBV11-2 and J is TRBJ2-4, with 7 nucleotides matching TRBD1. The receptor was isolated from a human donor in good health. The CDR3 DNA is TGTGCCAGCAGCTTGCGCAGGGGGGCCAAAAACATTCAGTACTTC. It specifies CASSLRRGAKNIQYF.